The source of this T cell receptor (beta chain) is a study of identical twins. Regarding the study as a whole: For out-of-frame alpha sequences shared by twins, low generation probability was in excess.

Healthy Caucasians, and only they, were the donors. CDR3 length: 16 residues. Germline assignment: CDR1 MNHEY and CDR2 SMNVEV (reference sequence). V lost 6 bases, J lost 9 bases, and 13 bases stayed unmatched. In regard to this clonotype: Its antigen is still unknown.

TCRdb re-called the 5' RACE reads with MiXCR, one entry per CDR3 protein. This sample has around 1.7 million distinct CDR3 sequences, with about 30% found just once. This chain uses TRBV27 with TRBJ2-1, with 11 nucleotides matching TRBD2. Input material: cord blood. The sequence was obtained from a newborn girl in good health. This CDR3 is CASRIAGGGLDGEQFF. For the CDR3, the DNA is TGTGCCAGCAGGATAGCGGGAGGGGGCCTTGATGGTGAGCAGTTCTTC.